The T cell receptor (beta chain) under discussion was sequenced for a study of siplizumab effects on memory and regulatory T cells. Findings of the study overall: Alloreactive sequences tracing back to unstimulated CD4+ memory cells fell significantly with siplizumab. Controls had around 25% Treg-derived mappable alloreactive CD4+ clones on average, versus approximately 69% with siplizumab. Proliferating Tregs from siplizumab cultures lacked functional confirmation of suppression. Most alloreactive clones went unmapped to unstimulated subsets; only a minor fraction mapped.

Data came from immunoSEQ multiplex PCR; TCRdb stores just in-frame clones and leaves some out. This sample carries tens of thousands of clones, around 95% of them seen once, and the ten largest clones take under 20%. Details on this clone: The antigen remains undetermined.

Germline CDR1 reads SGHAT; CDR2 reads FQNNGV. This CDR3 spans 15 amino acids. The V segment lost 5 bases and the J segment 6 bases; nucleotides outside the gene matches: 12. The sequenced sample was CD8+ T cells sorted from blood. The clonotype comes from a human donor in good health. This chain joins TRBV11-2 and TRBJ1-1, with 7 bases that match TRBD1. The chain's CDR3 is CASSVTGTVGAEAFF. The CDR3 nucleotides read TGTGCCAGCAGCGTAACCGGGACAGTCGGCGCTGAAGCTTTCTTT.